The 31 T cell receptor beta chains reported below all come from one sample, sequenced in a study of T cells in Graves' hyperthyroidism and ophthalmopathy. RNA transcripts yielded amplified TCR beta CDR3 regions. Carried out on the TCR CDR3, a first-round RT-PCR used the HTBI primer set. MiXCR was run by TCRdb on the multiplex PCR reads, yielding one entry per CDR3 protein. The sample lists some 300,000 distinct CDR3 sequences, roughly 19% seen once, with roughly 40% in the top ten. The sample comprised blood. The source is a man aged 50 to 60 with Graves' ophthalmopathy.

In nucleotides, the CDR3 is TGTGCCAGCAGCTTAGGGAAGGGGATTGACAGTAATCAGCCCCAGCATTTT. The encoded protein is CASSLGKGIDSNQPQHF. This sequence joins TRBV7-9 and TRBJ1-5; possibly TRBD1 for D (5 bases). Germline assignment: CDR1 SEHNR and CDR2 FQNEAQ (reference sequence). V was shortened by 1 base and J by 4 bases, with 17 bases between the two germline ends. This CDR3 comprises 17 residues.

The gene calls are TRBV7-2 and TRBJ2-2; maybe TRBD2 (7 bases). The V end was cut by 6 bases, the J end by 3 bases, with 17 bases between. The CDR3 spans 16 residues. Germline V gene lookup returns CDR1 SGHTA and CDR2 FQGNSA. In DNA form, the CDR3 reads TGTGCCAGCAGAGGGGGGGGAGGGCTTTACACCGGGGAGCTGTTTTTT. Protein product: CASRGGGGLYTGELFF.

This clonotype was seen only a few times. The rearrangement joins TRBV6-1 to TRBJ2-7; D gene unclear. V was trimmed by 4 bases and J by 3 bases, leaving 16 bases between them. The CDR3 spans 15 residues. CDR1 MNHNS and CDR2 SASEGT come from the germline V gene. DNA of the CDR3: TGTGCCAGCAGTGGGCCCCAAAAAGGGATCTACGAGCAGTACTTC. It specifies CASSGPQKGIYEQYF.

This clonotype was detected ten times or more. J is TRBJ2-7 and V is TRBV7-2; 9 bases are shared with TRBD2. Germline-derived CDR1 and CDR2 are SGHTA and FQGNSA. This CDR3 contains 15 residues. V lost 5 bases and J lost 3; bases outside the gene matches: 8. Here the CDR3 reads CASSLVAGARYEQYF. CDR3 DNA: TGTGCCAGCAGCCTCGTAGCGGGAGCCCGCTACGAGCAGTACTTC.

This chain uses TRBV7-9 with TRBJ1-5; D is uncertain. The CDR3 has 15 residues. The V and J ends lost 2 bases and 4 bases respectively, with 12 bases between them. Germline assignment: CDR1 SEHNR and CDR2 FQNEAQ (reference sequence). The CDR3 DNA sequence: TGTGCCAGCAGCTTACATGGAAGGGAGAATCAGCCCCAGCATTTT. Amino acid sequence: CASSLHGRENQPQHF. Full variable domain (missing parts from reference TRBV7-9 and TRBJ1-5): DTGVSQNPRHKITKRGQNVTFRCDPISEHNRLYWYRQTLGQGPEFLTYFQNEAQLEKSRLLSDRFSAERPKGSFSTLEIQRTEQGDSAMYLCASSLHGRENQPQHFGDGTRLSIL.

In regard to this clonotype: At one end the junction does not follow the germline gene, possibly because of a read error. V usage is TRBV14 and J usage is TRBJ2-3; the match to TRBD1 covers 8 bases. Germline V gene data show CDR1 as SGHDN and CDR2 as FVKESK. The CDR3 covers 15 residues. CDR3 protein: CASTQGRGLEDTQYF. In DNA form, the CDR3 reads TGTGCCAGCACCCAAGGCAGGGGGCTTGAAGATACGCAGTATTTT.

There are a few counts of this clonotype. This sequence may be a read error, since a much larger clone differs from it by one base. The chain uses TRBV28 and TRBJ1-6; 8 nucleotides match TRBD1. Germline CDR1 MDHEN, CDR2 SYDVKM. CDR3 length: 15 amino acids. In nucleotides, the CDR3 is TGTGTCAGCAGTTTCTCCGGACAGGGAAATTCACCCCTCCACTTT. It specifies CVSSFSGQGNSPLHF.

The chain's CDR3 is CSAGTGGGETQYF. The CDR3 DNA reads as TGCAGCGCCGGGACAGGGGGCGGAGAGACCCAGTACTTC. V is TRBV29-1 and J is TRBJ2-5; TRBD1 aligns across 12 bases. Losses at the gene ends were 7 bases for V and 4 bases for J; bases not matched to a gene: 4. CDR3 length: 13 amino acids. Germline assignment: CDR1 SQVTM and CDR2 ANQGSEA.

This clonotype was recorded at least ten times. The genes are TRBV10-3 and TRBJ1-1; 7 nucleotides match TRBD1. The CDR3 length is 13 residues. CDR1 ENHRY and CDR2 SYGVKD come from the germline V gene. V was clipped by 3 bases and J by 8 bases; unmatched bases: 6. The CDR3, as DNA: TGTGCCATCAGTGACTCCGACAGGGAGGAAGCTTTCTTT. Protein sequence: CAISDSDREEAFF.

This clonotype occurred once. The chain has TRBV14 and TRBJ2-6; 7 nucleotides match TRBD1. The CDR3 sequence is 15 residues long. Germline V CDR1 and CDR2: SGHDN, FVKESK. The trim removed 3 bases at V and 4 bases at J, leaving 3 bases unmatched. CDR3: CASSQRGRGANVLTF. The DNA of the CDR3 is TGTGCCAGCAGCCAGAGGGGGCGGGGGGCCAACGTCCTGACTTTC. Variable domain in full (rest from reference TRBV14 and TRBJ2-6): EAGVTQFPSHSVIEKGQTVTLRCDPISGHDNLYWYRRVMGKEIKFLLHFVKESKQDESGMPNNRFLAERTGGTYSTLKVQPAELEDSGVYFCASSQRGRGANVLTFGAGSRLTVL.

The gene calls are TRBV12-3 or TRBV12-4 and TRBJ2-5, with D perhaps assigned TRBD1 or TRBD2 (7 bases each). The CDR3 has 14 amino acids. Trimming shortened V by 8 bases and J by 6 bases, and 19 bases separated the two germline ends. In DNA, the CDR3 is TGTGCCAGCCGGTCAGGGGGGGGGTCGAAGACCCAGTACTTC. It yields the protein CASRSGGGSKTQYF.

This clonotype was found many times. V usage is TRBV7-3 and J usage is TRBJ2-1; D remains unclear. Germline V CDR1 and CDR2: SGHTA, FQGTGA. The CDR3 loop spans 16 amino acids. Between the trimmed V and J ends, which lost 0 bases and 0 bases, there was a span of 9 bases. The CDR3 loop is CASSLTATVSYNEQFF. The CDR3 DNA follows: TGTGCCAGCAGCTTAACCGCAACCGTCTCCTACAATGAGCAGTTCTTC. Full variable domain (remainder filled in from reference TRBV7-3 and TRBJ2-1): GAGVSQTPSNKVTEKGKYVELRCDPISGHTALYWYRQSLGQGPEFLIYFQGTGAADDSGLPNDRFFAVRPEGSVSTLKIQRTERGDSAVYLCASSLTATVSYNEQFFGPGTRLTVL.

Concerning this clonotype: The junction departs from germline at one end; a sequencing error may be responsible. The chain joins TRBV27 to TRBJ2-7; weak D call: TRBD2 (5 bases). The CDR3 is 13 amino acids. Germline CDR1 MNHEY, CDR2 SMNVEV (reference sequence). The CDR3 DNA is TGTGCCAGCAGTTTATCGAGAGGGTACACCGGATCGTTC. It translates to CASSLSRGYTGSF.

This chain joins TRBV19 and TRBJ1-5; D uncertain. CDR3 size: 15 residues. Trimming removed 3 bases from V and 0 bases from J, with 9 bases in between. Germline V gene lookup returns CDR1 LNHDA and CDR2 SQIVND (reference sequence). CDR3 sequence reads: CASSIPINSNQPQHF. CDR3 bases: TGTGCCAGTAGTATTCCCATCAATAGCAATCAGCCCCAGCATTTT.

The table lists this clonotype with a few counts. The chain employs TRBV7-3 and TRBJ2-2, with D possibly being TRBD2 (5 bases). From germline, CDR1 is SGHTA and CDR2 FQGTGA. The CDR3 totals 14 residues. V was shortened by 5 bases and J by 1 base, with 8 bases between the two germline ends. CDR3 nucleotide sequence: TGTGCCAGCAGCCACGGGGTGAACACCGGGGAGCTGTTTTTT. The encoded protein is CASSHGVNTGELFF.

This sequence joins TRBV6-6 and TRBJ2-7; TRBD1 aligns across 11 bases. The CDR3 loop spans 15 amino acids. The germline gives CDR1 MNHNY, CDR2 SVGAGI (reference sequence). Unmatched junction bases numbered 4, after V lost 0 bases and J lost 6 bases. CDR3 sequence reads: CASSYSAGTGGEQYF. CDR3 sequence (DNA): TGTGCCAGCAGTTACTCTGCTGGGACAGGGGGCGAGCAGTACTTC.

This clonotype turned up a few times. The chain recombines TRBV7-3 with TRBJ2-5; perhaps TRBD1 as D (6 bases). Per the germline V gene, CDR1 is SGHTA and CDR2 is FQGTGA. The V and J ends lost 5 bases and 3 bases respectively, with 10 bases between them. The CDR3 is 13 residues long. The CDR3 region has the DNA TGTGCCAGCAGCCGAGGACAGAAAGAGACCCAGTACTTC. Translated, it gives CASSRGQKETQYF.

The rearrangement joins TRBV20-1 to TRBJ2-2; 12 bases line up with TRBD2. Germline-derived CDR1 and CDR2 are DFQATT and SNEGSKA (reference sequence). The CDR3 is 15 residues long. V trimming: 5 bases; J trimming: 2 bases; junction bases outside the gene matches: 3. The CDR3 DNA sequence: TGCAGTGCTGCGGGACTAGCGGGCAACACCGGGGAGCTGTTTTTT. Protein: CSAAGLAGNTGELFF.

The gene calls are TRBV4-1 and TRBJ2-3, with 7 positions matching TRBD2. Germline-derived CDR1 and CDR2 are MGHRA and YSYEKL. The CDR3 is 20 amino acids. The junction had 19 bases not matched to a gene; V was cut back by 4 bases and J by 0 bases. The CDR3 nucleotides are TGCGCCAGCAGCCTAAAGGAGGCGGGTGCTAGCGGCCCTAGCACAGATACGCAGTATTTT. Its translation is CASSLKEAGASGPSTDTQYF.

The table lists this clonotype with many counts. V and J are TRBV20-1 and TRBJ2-4, with D possibly being TRBD2 (7 bases). From germline, CDR1 is DFQATT and CDR2 SNEGSKA (reference sequence). This CDR3 is built from 15 residues. Trimming left V 3 bases short and J 5 bases short, with 17 bases between. CDR3 bases: TGCAGTGCTAGTCAGCTGGGAGGGGGGGAAAACATTCAGTACTTC. This gives the protein CSASQLGGGENIQYF.

This clonotype was observed at least ten times. V gene TRBV11-2 combines with J gene TRBJ1-5, with 7 bases matching TRBD1. This CDR3 region has 16 residues. The V gene end was trimmed by 2 bases and the J gene end by 3 bases; junction bases not matched to a gene: 7. Germline values: CDR1 SGHAT, CDR2 FQNNGV. CDR3 sequence: CASSLLAGGVNQPQHF. The CDR3 DNA is TGTGCCAGCAGCTTACTAGCAGGGGGGGTCAATCAGCCCCAGCATTTT.

J is TRBJ2-1 and V is TRBV6-1; perhaps D is TRBD1 or TRBD2 (5 bases each). The V end lost 4 bases, the J end lost 1 base, and 17 bases lay between the germline ends. The CDR3 is 17 residues long. Germline V gene data show CDR1 as MNHNS and CDR2 as SASEGT. CDR3 sequence: CASSGPRQGESYNEQFF. The CDR3 nucleotides read TGTGCCAGCAGTGGACCCCGCCAGGGAGAATCCTACAATGAGCAGTTCTTC.

The chain has TRBV24-1 and TRBJ2-3; 14 bases align to TRBD2. The J segment lost 6 bases and the V segment lost 12 bases, leaving 7 bases of the junction unmatched. CDR1 and CDR2 from the germline V gene are KGHDR and SFDVKD. CDR3 length: 14 amino acids. Here the CDR3 reads CASTSGRATDTQYF. CDR3 nucleotide sequence: TGTGCCTCGACTAGCGGGAGGGCCACGGATACGCAGTATTTT.

The chain combines TRBV18 with TRBJ1-6; tentatively, D is TRBD1 (6 bases). Germline loops: CDR1 KGHSH, CDR2 LQKENI. The V end was cut by 2 bases, the J end by 9 bases, with 8 bases between. This CDR3 is 13 amino acids long. The CDR3 protein is CASSPGGGSPLHF. CDR3 nucleotides: TGTGCCAGCTCACCAGGGGGCGGTTCACCCCTCCACTTT.

This clonotype showed up many times. The genes are TRBV5-8 and TRBJ2-1, with D possibly called TRBD1 or TRBD2 (5 bases each). Germline values: CDR1 SGHTS, CDR2 YDEGEE. Trimming removed 1 base from V and 8 bases from J, with 16 bases in between. The CDR3 is 15 amino acids. In DNA form, the CDR3 reads TGTGCCAGCAGCTTGCGAGGGGCGGAAGGCGATGAGCAGTTCTTC. Translation: CASSLRGAEGDEQFF.

The rearrangement joins TRBV24-1 to TRBJ1-5, with D unresolved. Deletions cut 4 bases from V and 7 bases from J, with 10 bases between. The CDR3 sequence is 13 residues long. CDR1 and CDR2 from the germline V gene are KGHDR and SFDVKD. CDR3 coding DNA: TGTGCCACCAGTGAGTCCCAGAGGCAGCCCCAGCATTTT. This codes for CATSESQRQPQHF.

This clonotype was found a few times. V and J are TRBV5-1 and TRBJ1-6; 7 bases map to TRBD1. This CDR3 spans 15 amino acids. With 0 bases clipped from V and 5 bases from J, the junction kept 2 bases outside the gene matches. Germline CDR1 reads SGHRS; CDR2 reads YFSETQ. CDR3 amino acids: CASSLGTGNNSPLHF. The CDR3 DNA is TGCGCCAGCAGCTTGGGGACAGGCAATAATTCACCCCTCCACTTT.

This clonotype was found a few times. The chain has TRBV15 and TRBJ2-1; 11 bases align to TRBD2. Germline CDR1 reads LNHNV; CDR2 reads YYDKDF (reference sequence). The V segment lost 8 bases and the J segment 8 bases; nucleotides outside the gene matches: 11. The CDR3 consists of 15 residues. The CDR3 sequence: CATRSDLAGGHEQFF. For the CDR3, the DNA is TGTGCCACCCGGAGCGATCTAGCGGGGGGCCATGAGCAGTTCTTC.

This clonotype has only a few counts. J is TRBJ1-5 and V is TRBV25-1; no firm D call. The CDR3 runs 14 residues. Trimming cost V 1 base and J 7 bases, with 11 bases left between them. Germline V gene lookup returns CDR1 MGHDK and CDR2 SYGVNS. CDR3 sequence reads: CASSEWGNGQPQHF. CDR3 nucleotides: TGTGCCAGCAGTGAATGGGGAAATGGACAGCCCCAGCATTTT.

The chain has TRBV27 and TRBJ1-5; the match to TRBD1 covers 7 bases. The CDR3 totals 15 residues. Germline V gene lookup returns CDR1 MNHEY and CDR2 SMNVEV (reference sequence). V shed 5 bases and J 3 bases; nucleotides not matched to a gene: 7. The CDR3 sequence: CASSPGQRDNQPQHF. CDR3 nucleotides: TGTGCCAGCAGTCCGGGACAGAGGGACAATCAGCCCCAGCATTTT.

The chain couples TRBV6-1 to TRBJ2-5, with 8 bases lining up with TRBD1. This CDR3 has 15 amino acids. Trimming took 5 bases from V and 5 from J; bases not matched to a gene: 10. Germline V CDR1 and CDR2: MNHNS, SASEGT. The CDR3 is CASSPTRTGSETQYF. CDR3 sequence (DNA): TGTGCCAGCAGTCCCACACGGACAGGGTCGGAGACCCAGTACTTC.